This T cell receptor (beta chain) was observed in a study of OX40 agonist ivuxolimab in advanced cancers. Whole-study context: One hepatocellular carcinoma and a couple of cutaneous melanoma patients partially responded.

There are 12 residues in the CDR3. The ends were cut back, 6 bases at V and 4 bases at J, with 7 bases in the middle. CDR1 is ENHRY and CDR2 is SYGVKD in the germline V gene. Sequencing used immunoSEQ multiplex PCR; TCRdb keeps in-frame clones, though not all of them. The table shows 70,000 or so clones, with about nine tenths occurring only once. The chain carries TRBV10-3 and TRBJ1-5; D possibly corresponds to TRBD1 (5 bases). The TCR comes from an adult with an advanced solid tumor such as melanoma, head and neck, liver or kidney cancer. The sample here was CD4+ or CD8+ T cells sorted from blood, taken in a trial of the OX40 agonist ivuxolimab. Here the CDR3 DNA reads TGTGCCATCAGCTCAGGGAATCAGCCCCAGCATTTT. This translates into CAISSGNQPQHF.